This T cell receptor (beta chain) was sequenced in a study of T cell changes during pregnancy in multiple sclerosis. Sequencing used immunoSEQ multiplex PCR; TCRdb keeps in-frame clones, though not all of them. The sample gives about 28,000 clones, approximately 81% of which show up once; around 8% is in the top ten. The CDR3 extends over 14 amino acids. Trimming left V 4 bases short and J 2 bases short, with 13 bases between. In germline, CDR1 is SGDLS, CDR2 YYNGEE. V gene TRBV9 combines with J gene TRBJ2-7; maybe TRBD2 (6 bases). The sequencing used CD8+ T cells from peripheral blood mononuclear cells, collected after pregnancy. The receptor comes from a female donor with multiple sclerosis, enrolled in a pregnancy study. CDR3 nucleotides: TGTGCCAGCAGCCCCTGGGGAGGTCCCTACGAGCAGTACTTC. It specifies CASSPWGGPYEQYF.